This T cell receptor (beta chain) was sequenced in a study of shared clonotypes between healthy human individuals (dated by TCRdb to 2018 to 2021). Study-wide context: The cohort included three men and a couple of women between 18 and 49 years of age. For each donor, CD4 naive and CD4 memory were each run on three plates, CD8 naive on two plates, and CD8 memory on one plate. To increase sequencing depth and limit assay-specific biases, TCR repertoire library preparation and sequencing were carried out by different laboratories using diverse techniques. Between about 0.9 and 9 billion PBMCs per donor were obtained by leukapheresis. To estimate repertoire size and how much clonotype sharing occurs between individuals, the study deeply sequenced the blood TCR repertoires of about five healthy adults. On the study overall, not on this receptor specifically: Compared with non-shared clonotypes, the clonotypes found in all four sorted-subset donors had higher generation probabilities. Even with the large sequencing depth, rarefaction of the sorted-subset datasets indicated that sequencing was incomplete. Larger estimated clonotype richness was generally found for naive subsets than for memory subsets. Sharing across a few donors was observed for roughly 5.4% of naive CD4, 3% to 3.5% of naive CD8, roughly 2.4% of memory CD4, and over 0.3% of memory CD8 clonotypes. Based on pairwise subsampling, the degree of clonotype sharing among donors was expected to be affected by sequencing depth. The small number of donors limited the genetic and exposure-history diversity represented. Sampling was restricted to blood, and TCR repertoires in tissue are likely to differ from TCR repertoires in blood.

Concerning this clone itself: Its recognized antigen is unknown. Per-base quality was not reported, and no clone a single base away is much larger than it.

Taken from cysteine to phenylalanine, the CDR3 has 14 residues. This entry keeps only the CDR3 DNA: 42 bases, framed from base 1. V drops 4 bases and J drops 4 bases, leaving 12 bases in between. The CDR1 and CDR2 encoded by the germline V gene are SGHAT and FQNNGV. The donors were healthy, HIV-negative adults who had no recently reported acute infections or vaccinations. All donors were Caucasian adults living in Nashville, Tennessee, USA. CD4+ T cells were enriched by magnetic negative selection; naive cells were then positively selected on CD45RA, and the negative fraction formed the memory subset. After blood collection by leukapheresis, PBMCs were isolated using Ficoll-Histopaque density gradient centrifugation and then cryopreserved in the vapor phase of liquid nitrogen. Analytical flow cytometry was used to check the purity and quantity of every magnetically sorted T cell population. Each sorted fraction had its genomic DNA isolated and then quantified by UV absorbance on a Nanodrop 2000c.

Using the deep immunoSEQ assay, TCR CDR3 regions were amplified from genomic DNA by multiplex PCR. Genomic DNA extracted from each cell subset was distributed evenly over all wells of several immunoSEQ 96-well plates, and each plate served as one replicate. For sorted subsets, about 210 ng of genomic DNA, equivalent to 30,000 or so T cell genomes, went into each replicate PCR. Purified libraries were quantified with a Qubit 3.0 fluorometer, sized on a Bioanalyzer 2100, and re-quantified with the KAPA Library Quantification kit. Each immunoSEQ 96-well plate was sequenced on its own single-read 150-cycle Illumina NextSeq 550 flow cell. Processing in the source paper ran as follows. Because the immunoSEQ output included only junctional sequences and no quality scores, the filtering could not be the same as the filtering used for full-length reads. To assign V/J genes and CDR3, sequences were annotated against IMGT germline references using PyIR, a Python wrapper for IgBLAST v1.9. Any read was removed if the V/J assignment was weak (E-value above 1e-6), the CDR3 was missing, or the read contained stop codons, out-of-frame junctions, or ambiguous translated residues. V3J clonotypes were defined as sequences sharing the same inferred V gene, J gene, and CDR3 amino acid sequence. Percentage overlap between repertoires was computed as shared unique clonotypes divided by the size of the smaller repertoire. Richness of each repertoire was evaluated using RTK rarefaction, the Chao1 estimator, and Recon v2.1 estimates of unobserved clonotypes. Generation probabilities were computed with OLGA for all TCRbeta clonotypes obtained by the gDNA method from a handful of donors. TCRdb obtained this table from immuneACCESS and retained in-frame rearrangements with V and J assigned. These tables miss some clones; where compared with another copy, unresolved V genes account for less than half of the shortfall, and the remainder is unexplained. The V and J calls and clone size are taken from that table; D and trimming were inferred from the DNA. The sample records some 2,500,000 clones, 80% to 95% of which are singletons. The top ten clones comprise roughly 0.36% of the sample.

This receptor chain uses TRBV11-2 and TRBJ2-3, and possibly TRBD1, on 6 matching bases. The clonotype was recovered from a man in his late teens or twenties in good health. Some clones in this sample may be carry-over from other donors' samples. Sequencing input: naive CD4+ T cells from PBMCs. Explained via the paper, the cell subset or site label denotes: CD45RA+ positively selected. The CDR3 protein is CASSSWGRADTQYF. The sequenced DNA is TGTGCCAGCAGCTCCTGGGGGCGCGCAGATACGCAGTATTTT.